A single T cell receptor beta chain is shown here with its context. The data belong to a study of blood T cell repertoires in COVID-19. The repertoire was sequenced with immunoSEQ multiplex PCR; TCRdb's copy has only in-frame clones and lacks some. The sample contains about 130,000 clones, about 91% of which appear only once. Trimming took 6 bases from V and 6 from J, leaving 21 bases between them. The V gene's germline CDR1 is SNHLY and CDR2 FYNNEI. CDR3 length: 16 residues. The chain carries TRBV2 and TRBJ1-5, with D possibly being TRBD1 (5 bases). Sample: peripheral blood. The clonotype was recovered from a man aged 50 to 60 with acute or convalescent COVID-19. CDR3 region: CASRTSRVRTIQPQHF. CDR3 DNA: TGTGCCAGCAGAACCTCCAGGGTTCGAACAATTCAGCCCCAGCATTTT.